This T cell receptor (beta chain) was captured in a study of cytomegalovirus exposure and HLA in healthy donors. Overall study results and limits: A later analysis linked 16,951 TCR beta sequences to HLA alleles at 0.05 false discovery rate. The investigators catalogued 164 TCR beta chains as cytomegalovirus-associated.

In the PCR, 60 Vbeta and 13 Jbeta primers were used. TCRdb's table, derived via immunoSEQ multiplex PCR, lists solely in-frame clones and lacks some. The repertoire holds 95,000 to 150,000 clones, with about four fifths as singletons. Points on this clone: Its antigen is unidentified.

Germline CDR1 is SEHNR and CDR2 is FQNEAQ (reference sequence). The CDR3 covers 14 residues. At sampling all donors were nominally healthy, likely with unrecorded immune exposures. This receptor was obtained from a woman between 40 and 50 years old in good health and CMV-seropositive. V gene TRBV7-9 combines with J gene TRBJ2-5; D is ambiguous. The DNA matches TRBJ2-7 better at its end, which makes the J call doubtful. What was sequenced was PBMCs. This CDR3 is CASSLSIATYEQYF. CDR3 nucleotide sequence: TGTGCCAGCAGCTTATCGATAGCTACCTACGAGCAGTACTTC.